This T cell receptor (beta chain) was retrieved from a study of T cells after yellow fever vaccination. Template switching with 5'RACE generated the TCR cDNA and added a universal primer site and UMIs. Each CDR3 protein gets one entry after TCRdb re-called the 5' RACE reads with MiXCR. This table has over 300,000 distinct CDR3 sequences, approximately 3.9% appearing once. Of note for this clonotype: What it binds is unknown.

Study results and caveats: A large majority of primary-vaccination clones showed up again after the booster (roughly 95% CD4, around 90% CD8).

Trimming removed 5 bases from V and 2 bases from J, with 12 bases in between. Germline V lookup: CDR1 SGHRS, CDR2 YFSETQ. The CDR3 runs to 14 residues. This receptor was taken from a man younger than 30 who received the YFV17D yellow fever vaccine. This rearrangement joins TRBV5-1 to TRBJ2-3; no firm D call. Material: PBMCs, obtained on the day of the yellow fever booster vaccination. The CDR3 region is CASSLSPSTDTQYF. CDR3 DNA: TGCGCCAGCAGTTTGAGCCCCTCCACAGATACGCAGTATTTT.